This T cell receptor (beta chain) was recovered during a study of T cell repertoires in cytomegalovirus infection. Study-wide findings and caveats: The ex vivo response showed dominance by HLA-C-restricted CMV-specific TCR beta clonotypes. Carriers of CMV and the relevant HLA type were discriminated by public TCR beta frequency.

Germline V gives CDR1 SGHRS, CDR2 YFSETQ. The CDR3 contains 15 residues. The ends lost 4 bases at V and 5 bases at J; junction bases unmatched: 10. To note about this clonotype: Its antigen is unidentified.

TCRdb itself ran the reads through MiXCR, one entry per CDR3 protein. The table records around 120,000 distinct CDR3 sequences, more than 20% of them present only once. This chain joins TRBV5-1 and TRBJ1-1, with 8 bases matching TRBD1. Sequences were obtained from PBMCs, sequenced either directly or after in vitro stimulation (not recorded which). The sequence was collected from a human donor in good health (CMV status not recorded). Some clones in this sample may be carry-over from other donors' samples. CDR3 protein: CASSTLTGAGTEAFF. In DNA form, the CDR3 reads TGCGCCAGCAGCACTTTGACAGGGGCGGGGACTGAAGCTTTCTTT. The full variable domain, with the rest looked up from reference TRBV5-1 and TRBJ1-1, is KAGVTQTPRYLIKTRGQQVTLSCSPISGHRSVSWYQQTPGQGLQFLFEYFSETQRNKGNFPGRFSGRQFSNSRSEMNVSTLELGDSALYLCASSTLTGAGTEAFFGQGTRLTVV.